Sequencing of this T cell receptor beta chain was carried out in a study of vaccination and CD4 T cells after COVID-19. Overall study results and limits: Among reactive clones from convalescent patients, a median 86.3% appeared only post-vaccination.

The CDR3 has 13 amino acids. CDR1 and CDR2 (germline): SEHNR, FQNEAQ (reference sequence). The ends were cut back, 8 bases at V and 8 bases at J, with 16 bases in the middle. Treatment in this sample: roughly 10-day PBMC culture with coronavirus spike peptide pools or control peptides (ViraFEST assay). Samples of CD4+ T cells were obtained from the unexposed donor before the COVID-19 pandemic (2011-2018). Some 2.2 million PBMCs per well were cultured with approximately 10 IU/ml IL-2 and approximately 10 ug/ml peptide pools. The assay that was used to sequence DNA from cultured CD4+ T cells was the Oncomine TCR Beta short-read assay. TCRdb reprocessed the PCR reads with MiXCR, giving one entry per CDR3 protein. Of roughly 7,600 distinct CDR3 sequences in the sample, roughly 35% were seen once. A remark on this clonotype: Its specificity is unknown.

The sequence was collected from a human donor in good health. Specimen: CD4+ T cells from blood, cultured in vitro. V and J are TRBV7-9 and TRBJ2-1; D is unclear. The CDR3 DNA reads TGTGCCAGCTTGTCGGCCAATGGGGATGAGCAGTTCTTC. This translates into CASLSANGDEQFF.